The 28 T cell receptor beta chains in this list originate from one sample, sequenced in a study of T-cell reconstitution after alpha-beta-depleted transplantation in children. Using unique molecular identifiers, the investigators prepared the TCRbeta library. MiXCR, run by TCRdb on the PCR reads, gives a single entry per CDR3 protein. The sample lists 200,000 to 250,000 distinct CDR3 sequences, roughly a tenth occurring once. The sequences come from PBMCs, collected before TCRalphabeta/CD19-depleted stem cell transplant. These TCRs come from a child under three years old with acute myeloid leukemia, due to receive a stem cell transplant.

This clonotype was seen ten or more times. V and J are TRBV12-3 or TRBV12-4 and TRBJ2-1; D may be TRBD1 or TRBD2 (6 bases each). This CDR3 has 14 amino acids. V was shortened by 8 bases and J by 3 bases, with 14 bases between the two germline ends. The CDR3 sequence: CASHRGGFYNEQFF. The CDR3 DNA sequence: TGTGCCAGCCATAGAGGGGGGTTCTACAATGAGCAGTTCTTC.

This clonotype has only a few counts. J is TRBJ2-6 and V is TRBV6-5; 9 nucleotides match TRBD1. After removal of 2 bases from V and 4 bases from J, the junction contained 3 bases not matched to a gene. The CDR3 is 16 amino acids. Per the germline V gene, CDR1 is MNHEY and CDR2 is SVGAGI. This CDR3 reads CASSYGTGWGANVLTF. The CDR3 region has the DNA TGTGCCAGCAGTTACGGGACAGGGTGGGGGGCCAACGTCCTGACTTTC.

This clonotype has ten or more counts. V and J are TRBV5-1 and TRBJ1-3, with 7 bases fitting TRBD1. V shed 4 bases and J 0 bases; nucleotides not matched to a gene: 7. The CDR3 loop spans 16 amino acids. The germline V gene has CDR1 SGHRS and CDR2 YFSETQ. The CDR3 nucleotides read TGCGCCAGCAGCACAGGGGACAGAGTCTCTGGAAACACCATATATTTT. Its protein is CASSTGDRVSGNTIYF.

This clonotype showed up many times. V usage is TRBV12-3 or TRBV12-4 and J usage is TRBJ1-1, with D possibly TRBD1 on 6 matching bases. Deletions cut 3 bases from V and 4 bases from J, with 21 bases between. The CDR3 consists of 17 residues. The DNA for the CDR3 is TGTGCCAGCAGTTTTATCTCCCACAGGGTCTTTTCCACTGAAGCTTTCTTT. The encoded protein is CASSFISHRVFSTEAFF.

At least ten counts were recorded for this clonotype. The chain employs TRBV7-2 and TRBJ1-2; no clear D. The germline V and J ends were trimmed by 5 bases and 1 base, with 8 bases remaining between them. The CDR3 is made up of 13 amino acids. From germline, CDR1 is SGHTA and CDR2 FQGNSA. The DNA for the CDR3 is TGTGCCAGCAGCCGCAGACTTAACTATGGCTACACCTTC. Its translation is CASSRRLNYGYTF.

This clonotype was seen many times. The chain employs TRBV4-2 and TRBJ2-7; D unresolved. The germline V gene has CDR1 LGHNA and CDR2 YNFKEQ. Trimming pared 1 base from V and 1 base from J, leaving 11 bases between. The CDR3 covers 15 residues. CDR3 coding DNA: TGTGCCAGCAGCCAAGGATCCACGGCTTCCTACGAGCAGTACTTC. Protein: CASSQGSTASYEQYF.

This clonotype was recorded many times. The chain has TRBV5-3 and TRBJ2-6; TRBD2 is a possible D gene (5 bases). TRBV5-3 counts as an open reading frame of uncertain function. Deletions cut 5 bases from V and 0 bases from J, with 9 bases between. The CDR3 extends over 15 amino acids. The CDR3 loop is CARSSDFSGANVLTF. For the CDR3, the DNA is TGTGCCAGAAGTTCGGACTTCTCTGGGGCCAACGTCCTGACTTTC.

This clonotype occurred many times. The chain combines TRBV6-5 with TRBJ2-7; the D gene is possibly TRBD2 (6 bases). Germline CDR1 is MNHEY and CDR2 is SVGAGI. The germline V and J ends were trimmed by 2 bases and 7 bases, with 15 bases remaining between them. The CDR3 totals 14 residues. CDR3 sequence: CASSYSGGSREQYF. In nucleotides, the CDR3 is TGTGCCAGCAGTTACAGTGGAGGGTCCCGTGAGCAGTACTTC.

This clonotype was seen ten or more times. The CDR3 protein is CASSLMAGQETQYF. The CDR3 region has the DNA TGTGCCAGCAGCTTGATGGCGGGGCAAGAGACCCAGTACTTC. The chain joins TRBV5-5 to TRBJ2-5; possibly TRBD2 for D (6 bases). The germline V and J ends were trimmed by 1 base and 2 bases, with 9 bases remaining between them. CDR1 SGHKS and CDR2 YYEKEE come from the germline V gene (reference sequence). The CDR3 spans 14 residues.

This clonotype was observed at least ten times. The CDR3 nucleotides are TGTGCCAGCAGCCCGGGCATGAACACTGAAGCTTTCTTT. This gives the protein CASSPGMNTEAFF. The chain recombines TRBV7-2 with TRBJ1-1; no clear D gene. This CDR3 region has 13 residues. The V gene lost 5 bases and the J gene lost 0 bases, with 7 bases spanning the gap. Looked up from germline, CDR1 is SGHTA and CDR2 is FQGNSA.

Only a few counts were recorded for this clonotype. The J gene is TRBJ1-1, the V gene TRBV5-6; D is uncertain. The CDR3 runs to 18 residues. V lost 4 bases to trimming and J lost 1 base, with 23 bases between them. The germline CDR1 and CDR2 sequences are SGHDT and YYEEEE. The CDR3 region is CASSPPWVTGLENTEAFF. DNA for the CDR3: TGTGCCAGCAGCCCCCCCTGGGTGACGGGTCTTGAGAACACTGAAGCTTTCTTT. The variable domain in full, with the rest retrieved from reference TRBV5-6 and TRBJ1-1, is DAGVTQSPTHLIKTRGQQVTLRCSPKSGHDTVSWYQQALGQGPQFIFQYYEEEERQRGNFPDRFSGHQFPNYSSELNVNALLLGDSALYLCASSPPWVTGLENTEAFFGQGTRLTVV.

In this sample, this clonotype turned up many times. V and J are TRBV4-1 and TRBJ2-5; a weak D match, TRBD1 (5 bases). The ends were cut back, 0 bases at V and 4 bases at J, with 21 bases in the middle. The CDR3 has 18 residues. Looked up from germline, CDR1 is MGHRA and CDR2 is YSYEKL. Here the CDR3 DNA reads TGCGCCAGCAGCCAAGATCTATATAGGACACTCGATGGAGAGACCCAGTACTTC. It codes for CASSQDLYRTLDGETQYF.

The table lists this clonotype with many counts. The V call is TRBV9, the J call TRBJ1-3; D is uncertain. CDR3 length: 16 amino acids. The germline V gene has CDR1 SGDLS and CDR2 YYNGEE. The germline V and J ends were trimmed by 3 bases and 0 bases, with 13 bases remaining between them. The CDR3 DNA is TGTGCCAGCAGCGCCCGGACCGATATCTCTGGAAACACCATATATTTT. Translation: CASSARTDISGNTIYF.

This clonotype was detected only a few times. The V gene is TRBV5-1, the J gene TRBJ2-7, with 9 bases matching TRBD1. The CDR3 contains 16 residues. V lost 4 bases, J lost 1 base, and 9 bases stayed unmatched. Germline values: CDR1 SGHRS, CDR2 YFSETQ. For the CDR3, the DNA is TGCGCCAGCAGCAGACTACCCGGGACAGGGTCCTACGAGCAGTACTTC. This gives the protein CASSRLPGTGSYEQYF.

This clonotype appeared many times. This chain joins TRBV24-1 and TRBJ2-2, with D unclear. The CDR3 extends over 12 amino acids. V was cut by 5 bases and J by 6 bases, with 6 bases left in between. Germline V lookup: CDR1 KGHDR, CDR2 SFDVKD. The CDR3 region is CATSAAPGELFF. In DNA form, the CDR3 reads TGTGCCACCAGTGCCGCCCCCGGGGAGCTGTTTTTT.

This clonotype was seen ten or more times. V gene TRBV20-1 combines with J gene TRBJ2-3; 9 bases line up with TRBD2. V shed 5 bases, J shed 4 bases, and the junction held 10 bases outside the gene matches. This CDR3 region has 15 residues. Germline loops: CDR1 DFQATT, CDR2 SNEGSKA (reference sequence). The CDR3 here is CSAPRSAGGPDTQYF. The CDR3 bases are TGCAGTGCTCCAAGATCTGCGGGAGGGCCAGATACGCAGTATTTT.

The chain joins TRBV6-1 to TRBJ2-5; 13 bases line up with TRBD2. V lost 5 bases and J lost 2; bases outside the gene matches: 11. This CDR3 is built from 18 residues. The germline CDR1 and CDR2 sequences are MNHNS and SASEGT. The CDR3 protein is CASSKRLAGGGRQETQYF. CDR3 nucleotide sequence: TGTGCCAGCAGTAAGCGACTAGCGGGAGGTGGTAGACAAGAGACCCAGTACTTC.

This clonotype was counted many times. The V call is TRBV20-1, the J call TRBJ2-7; D assignment may be TRBD1 or TRBD2 (5 bases each). Germline CDR1 DFQATT, CDR2 SNEGSKA (reference sequence). V was trimmed by 3 bases and J by 5 bases, leaving 23 bases between them. CDR3 length: 16 amino acids. CDR3 region: CSASFLGDAKGHEQYF. The CDR3 DNA reads TGCAGTGCTAGTTTCCTGGGGGACGCCAAAGGCCACGAGCAGTACTTC.

As regards this clonotype: This may be a read error, as it is one base from a much larger clone. The chain carries TRBV2 and TRBJ1-2, with D tentatively TRBD1 (5 bases). CDR1 is SNHLY, CDR2 FYNNEI, per germline. The V and J ends lost 11 bases and 4 bases respectively, with 17 bases between them. The CDR3 totals 13 residues. The CDR3 reads CARQGRTIYGYTF. The CDR3 DNA is TGTGCCCGTCAGGGTCGAACCATCTATGGCTACACCTTC.

In its sample, this clonotype was seen many times. The gene calls are TRBV7-9 and TRBJ1-1, with a tentative D call TRBD1 (6 bases). Deletions cut 5 bases from V and 1 base from J, with 14 bases between. CDR1 and CDR2 from the germline V gene are SEHNR and FQNEAQ (reference sequence). The CDR3 covers 15 residues. Here the CDR3 DNA reads TGTGCCAGCAGCCCTGGGGGGGGCGAGAACACTGAAGCTTTCTTT. This encodes CASSPGGGENTEAFF.

This clonotype was seen many times. The chain employs TRBV5-1 and TRBJ2-2, with D hard to call. Trimming shortened V by 3 bases and J by 8 bases, and 14 bases separated the two germline ends. CDR1 and CDR2 from the germline V gene are SGHRS and YFSETQ. The CDR3 loop spans 14 amino acids. The CDR3 loop is CASSSPTQVGELFF. The CDR3 nucleotides read TGCGCCAGCAGCTCACCGACCCAAGTGGGGGAGCTGTTTTTT.

This clonotype has at least ten counts. J is TRBJ2-7 and V is TRBV28; D unclear. The CDR3 loop spans 13 amino acids. V was cut by 3 bases and J by 2 bases, with 8 bases left in between. Per germline, CDR1 MDHEN and CDR2 SYDVKM. CDR3 DNA: TGTGCCAGCAGTTTCAGGTTTACCTACGAGCAGTACTTC. Its protein product is CASSFRFTYEQYF.

The table lists this clonotype with many counts. V is TRBV5-1 and J is TRBJ2-7; 14 bases match TRBD2. CDR1 is SGHRS and CDR2 is YFSETQ in the germline V gene. V lost 1 base, J lost 0 bases, and 6 bases stayed unmatched. The CDR3 runs 18 residues. The CDR3 sequence is CASSLTGLAGAFSYEQYF. DNA for the CDR3: TGCGCCAGCAGCTTGACGGGACTAGCGGGAGCTTTCTCCTACGAGCAGTACTTC. The variable domain in full, with the rest retrieved from reference TRBV5-1 and TRBJ2-7, is KAGVTQTPRYLIKTRGQQVTLSCSPISGHRSVSWYQQTPGQGLQFLFEYFSETQRNKGNFPGRFSGRQFSNSRSEMNVSTLELGDSALYLCASSLTGLAGAFSYEQYFGPGTRLTVT.

The sample holds a few counts of this clonotype. The junction departs from germline at one end; a sequencing error may be responsible. As DNA, the CDR3 is TGTGCCAGAAGTTACTCCTACGGGGGGAATGAGCAGTTCTTC. It yields the protein CARSYSYGGNEQFF. The rearrangement links TRBV6-5 to TRBJ2-1, with 7 bases matching TRBD2. The CDR3 spans 14 residues. The germline gives CDR1 MNHEY, CDR2 SVGAGI.

This clonotype has a count of ten or more. The V gene is TRBV7-2, the J gene TRBJ1-2; D remains ambiguous. The V gene's germline CDR1 is SGHTA and CDR2 FQGNSA. The CDR3 is 13 residues long. V dropped 2 bases and J dropped 3 bases, with 7 bases sitting between them. CDR3 protein: CASSLNRHYGYTF. The CDR3 DNA reads TGTGCCAGCAGCTTAAACAGACACTATGGCTACACCTTC.

The sample holds many counts of this clonotype. The CDR3 here is CASSPRAQGGSFF. CDR3 nucleotides: TGTGCCAGCAGCCCAAGGGCACAGGGAGGGTCGTTCTTC. The rearrangement uses TRBV11-2 and TRBJ2-1; possibly TRBD2 for D (7 bases). The CDR3 extends over 13 amino acids. Germline assignment: CDR1 SGHAT and CDR2 FQNNGV. The germline V and J ends were trimmed by 5 bases and 15 bases, with 20 bases remaining between them.

This clonotype was picked up a small number of times. V is TRBV6-2 or TRBV6-3 and J is TRBJ2-1; 10 bases fit TRBD1. J gave up 3 bases and V 11 bases, and 7 bases lay outside the gene matches. CDR1 is MNHEY and CDR2 is SVGEGT in the germline V gene. CDR3 length: 14 amino acids. The CDR3 here is CAAGRDRGYNEQFF. The CDR3, as DNA: TGTGCCGCGGGCCGGGACAGGGGCTACAATGAGCAGTTCTTC.

This clonotype showed up many times. J is TRBJ1-1 and V is TRBV20-1, with 8 bases identical to TRBD1. There are 15 residues in the CDR3. The V segment lost 1 base and the J segment 6 bases; nucleotides outside the gene matches: 10. In germline, CDR1 is DFQATT, CDR2 SNEGSKA (reference sequence). The CDR3 DNA reads as TGCAGTGCTAGAGCCCAGGGGGCAGTATGGGCTGAAGCTTTCTTT. Its protein product is CSARAQGAVWAEAFF.